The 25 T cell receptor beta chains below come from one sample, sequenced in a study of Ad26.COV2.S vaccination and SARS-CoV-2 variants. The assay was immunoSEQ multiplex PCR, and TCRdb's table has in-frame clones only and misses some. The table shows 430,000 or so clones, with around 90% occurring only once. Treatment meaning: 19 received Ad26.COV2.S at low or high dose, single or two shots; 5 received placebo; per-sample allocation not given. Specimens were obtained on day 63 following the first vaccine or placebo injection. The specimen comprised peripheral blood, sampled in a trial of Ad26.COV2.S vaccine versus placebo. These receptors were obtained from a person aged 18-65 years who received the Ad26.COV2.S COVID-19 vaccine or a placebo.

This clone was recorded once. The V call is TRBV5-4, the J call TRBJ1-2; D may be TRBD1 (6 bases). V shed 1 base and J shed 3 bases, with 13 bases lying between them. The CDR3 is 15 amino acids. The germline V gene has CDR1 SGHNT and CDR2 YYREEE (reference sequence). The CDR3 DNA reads TGTGCCAGCAGCTTGTGGGGGGGCGCTCACTATGGCTACACCTTC. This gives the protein CASSLWGGAHYGYTF.

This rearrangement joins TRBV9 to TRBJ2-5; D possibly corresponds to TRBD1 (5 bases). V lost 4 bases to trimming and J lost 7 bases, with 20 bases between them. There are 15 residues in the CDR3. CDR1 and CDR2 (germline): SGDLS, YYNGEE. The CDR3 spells CASSPELGPDGTQYF. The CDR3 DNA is TGTGCCAGCAGCCCAGAGTTGGGGCCGGACGGGACCCAGTACTTC.

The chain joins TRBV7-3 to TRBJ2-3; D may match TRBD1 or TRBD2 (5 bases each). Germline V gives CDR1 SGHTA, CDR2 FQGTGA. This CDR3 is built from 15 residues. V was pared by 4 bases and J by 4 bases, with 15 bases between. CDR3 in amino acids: CASSSQAGVADTQYF. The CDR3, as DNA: TGTGCCAGCAGCTCACAGGCGGGTGTGGCAGATACGCAGTATTTT.

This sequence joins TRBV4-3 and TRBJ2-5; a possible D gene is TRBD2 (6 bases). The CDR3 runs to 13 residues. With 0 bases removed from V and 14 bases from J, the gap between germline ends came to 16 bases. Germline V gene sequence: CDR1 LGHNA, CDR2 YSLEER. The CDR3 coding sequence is TGCGCCAGCAGCCAAGATGTGGGACTCCTTCTCTACTTC. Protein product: CASSQDVGLLLYF.

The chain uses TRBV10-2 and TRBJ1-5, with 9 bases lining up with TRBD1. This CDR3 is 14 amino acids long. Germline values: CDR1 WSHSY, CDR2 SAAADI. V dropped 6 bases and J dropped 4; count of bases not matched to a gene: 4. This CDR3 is CASSPGQGNQPQHF. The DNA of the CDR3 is TGCGCCAGCAGCCCGGGACAGGGTAATCAGCCCCAGCATTTT.

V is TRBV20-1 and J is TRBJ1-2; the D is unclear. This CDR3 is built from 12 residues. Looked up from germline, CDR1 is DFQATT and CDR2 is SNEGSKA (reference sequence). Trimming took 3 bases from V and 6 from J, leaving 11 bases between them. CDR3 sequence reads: CSASLRGNGYTF. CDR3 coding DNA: TGCAGTGCTAGTCTCCGGGGTAATGGCTACACCTTC.

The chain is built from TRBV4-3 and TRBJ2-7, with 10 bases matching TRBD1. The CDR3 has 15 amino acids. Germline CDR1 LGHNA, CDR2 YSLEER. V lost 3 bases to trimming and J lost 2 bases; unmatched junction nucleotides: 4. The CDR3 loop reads CASSQRTGGAYEQYF. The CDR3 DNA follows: TGCGCCAGCAGCCAGCGGACAGGGGGGGCCTACGAGCAGTACTTC.

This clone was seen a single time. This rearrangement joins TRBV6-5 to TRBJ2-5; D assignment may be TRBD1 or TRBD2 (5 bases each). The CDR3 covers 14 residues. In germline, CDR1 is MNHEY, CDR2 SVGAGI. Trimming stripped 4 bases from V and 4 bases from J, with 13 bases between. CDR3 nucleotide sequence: TGTGCCAGCAGTTCTGGGACGATGGCAGAGACCCAGTACTTC. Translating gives CASSSGTMAETQYF.

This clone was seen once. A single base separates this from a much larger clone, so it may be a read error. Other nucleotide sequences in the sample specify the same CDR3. CDR3 region: CASSLRGNTEAFF. In DNA form, the CDR3 reads TGTGCCAGCAGCTTACGGGGGAACACTGAAGCTTTCTTT. The chain carries TRBV7-8 and TRBJ1-1; D uncertain. With 2 bases removed from V and 1 base from J, the gap between germline ends came to 5 bases. The CDR3 covers 13 residues. Germline loops: CDR1 SGHVS, CDR2 FQNEAQ.

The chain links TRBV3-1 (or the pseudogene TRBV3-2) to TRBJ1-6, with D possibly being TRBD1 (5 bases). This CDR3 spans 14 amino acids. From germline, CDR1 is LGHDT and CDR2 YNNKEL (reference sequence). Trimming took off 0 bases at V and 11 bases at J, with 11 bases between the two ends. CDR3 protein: CASSQERPGPPLHF. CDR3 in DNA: TGTGCCAGCAGCCAAGAGAGGCCGGGACCACCCCTCCACTTT.

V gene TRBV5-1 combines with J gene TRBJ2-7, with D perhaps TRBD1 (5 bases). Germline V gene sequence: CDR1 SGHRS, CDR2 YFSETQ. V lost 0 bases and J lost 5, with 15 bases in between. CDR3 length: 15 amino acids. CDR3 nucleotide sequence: TGCGCCAGCAGCTTGGGGCCAGGGCTAATGAACGAGCAGTACTTC. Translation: CASSLGPGLMNEQYF.

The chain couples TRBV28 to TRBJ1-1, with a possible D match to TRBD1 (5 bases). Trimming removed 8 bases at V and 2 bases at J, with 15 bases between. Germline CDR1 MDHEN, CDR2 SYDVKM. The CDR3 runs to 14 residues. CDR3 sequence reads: CASRGTPTNTEAFF. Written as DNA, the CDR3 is TGTGCCAGCCGTGGGACGCCTACTAACACTGAAGCTTTCTTT.

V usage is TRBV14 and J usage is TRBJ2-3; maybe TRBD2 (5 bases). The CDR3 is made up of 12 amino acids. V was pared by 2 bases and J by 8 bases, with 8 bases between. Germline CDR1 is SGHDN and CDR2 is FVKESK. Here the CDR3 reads CASSQLGATQYF. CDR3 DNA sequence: TGTGCCAGCAGCCAATTGGGAGCTACGCAGTATTTT.

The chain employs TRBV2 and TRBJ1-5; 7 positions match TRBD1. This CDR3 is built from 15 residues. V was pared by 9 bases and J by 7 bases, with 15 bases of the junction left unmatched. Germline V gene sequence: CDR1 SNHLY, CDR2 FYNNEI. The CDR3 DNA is TGTGCCAGTCGAGACCACTCCGACAGGGAACAGCCCCAGCATTTT. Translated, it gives CASRDHSDREQPQHF. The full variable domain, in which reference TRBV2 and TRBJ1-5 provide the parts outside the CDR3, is EPEVTQTPSHQVTQMGQEVILRCVPISNHLYFYWYRQILGQKVEFLVSFYNNEISEKSEIFDDQFSVERPDGSNFTLKIRSTKLEDSAMYFCASRDHSDREQPQHFGDGTRLSIL.

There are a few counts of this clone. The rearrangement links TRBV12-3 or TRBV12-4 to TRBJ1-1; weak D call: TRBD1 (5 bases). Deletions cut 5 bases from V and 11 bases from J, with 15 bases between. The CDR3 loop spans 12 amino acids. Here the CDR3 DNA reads TGTGCCAGCAGTCCCTGGGACTTTGAGGCTTTCTTT. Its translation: CASSPWDFEAFF.

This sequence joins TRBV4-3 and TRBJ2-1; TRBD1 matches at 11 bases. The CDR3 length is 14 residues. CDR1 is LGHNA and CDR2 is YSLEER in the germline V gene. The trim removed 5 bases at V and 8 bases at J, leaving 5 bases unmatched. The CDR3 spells CASSSDRGPYEQFF. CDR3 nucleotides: TGCGCCAGCAGCTCGGACAGGGGGCCGTATGAGCAGTTCTTC.

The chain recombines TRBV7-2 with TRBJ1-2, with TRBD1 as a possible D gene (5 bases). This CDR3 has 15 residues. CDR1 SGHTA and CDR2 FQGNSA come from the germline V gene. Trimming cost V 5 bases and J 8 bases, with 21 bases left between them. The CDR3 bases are TGTGCCAGCAGCCCTGACTGGGGCTCAGTTTCCGGCTACACCTTC. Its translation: CASSPDWGSVSGYTF.

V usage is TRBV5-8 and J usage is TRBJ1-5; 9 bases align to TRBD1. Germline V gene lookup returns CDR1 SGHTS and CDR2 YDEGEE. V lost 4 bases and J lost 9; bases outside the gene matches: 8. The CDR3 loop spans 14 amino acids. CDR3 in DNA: TGTGCCAGCAGCATACAGGGGGCCGGAACGCCCCAGCATTTT. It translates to CASSIQGAGTPQHF.

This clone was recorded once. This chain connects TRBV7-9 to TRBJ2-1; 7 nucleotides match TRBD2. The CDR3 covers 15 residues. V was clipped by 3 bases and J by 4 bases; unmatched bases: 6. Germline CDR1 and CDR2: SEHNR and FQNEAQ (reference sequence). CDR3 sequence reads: CASSLTGGQYNEQFF. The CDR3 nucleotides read TGTGCCAGCAGCTTGACGGGAGGTCAATACAATGAGCAGTTCTTC.

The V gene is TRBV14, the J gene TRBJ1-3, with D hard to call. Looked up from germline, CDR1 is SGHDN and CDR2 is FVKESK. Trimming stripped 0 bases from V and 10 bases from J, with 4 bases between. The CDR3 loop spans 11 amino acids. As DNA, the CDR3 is TGTGCCAGCAGCCAAGAACTGACCATATATTTT. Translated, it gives CASSQELTIYF.

Here the CDR3 reads CAWRLSTVLTEAFF. In DNA form, the CDR3 reads TGTGCCTGGAGATTATCGACAGTACTCACTGAAGCTTTCTTT. The rearrangement links TRBV30 to TRBJ1-1; D is possibly TRBD1 (5 bases). V was cut by 3 bases and J by 4 bases, with 15 bases left in between. Germline CDR1 is GTSNPN and CDR2 is SVGIG (reference sequence). This CDR3 comprises 14 residues.

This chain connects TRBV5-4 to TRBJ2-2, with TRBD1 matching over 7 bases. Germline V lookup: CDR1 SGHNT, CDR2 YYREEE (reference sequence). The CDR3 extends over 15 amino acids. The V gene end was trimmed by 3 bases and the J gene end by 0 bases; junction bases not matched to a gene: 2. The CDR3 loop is CASSWGQTNTGELFF. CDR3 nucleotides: TGTGCCAGCAGCTGGGGACAGACGAACACCGGGGAGCTGTTTTTT.

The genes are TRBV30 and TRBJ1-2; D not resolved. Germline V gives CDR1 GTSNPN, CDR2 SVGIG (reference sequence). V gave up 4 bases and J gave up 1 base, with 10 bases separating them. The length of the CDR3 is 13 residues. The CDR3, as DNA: TGTGCCTGGATAGCGGGGAATAACTATGGCTACACCTTC. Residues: CAWIAGNNYGYTF.

The CDR3 DNA follows: TGTGCCAGCAGTCTCCAGGGATCCCTCCCAGATACGCAGTATTTT. This encodes CASSLQGSLPDTQYF. The chain combines TRBV6-2 or TRBV6-3 with TRBJ2-3; tentative D call: TRBD1 (5 bases). The CDR3 sequence is 15 residues long. Trimming left V 5 bases short and J 4 bases short, with 16 bases between. The germline gives CDR1 MNHEY, CDR2 SVGEGT.

The DNA of the CDR3 is TGTGCCAGCTCACCACCGGGGGCCAACGAGCAGTACTTC. Its translation is CASSPPGANEQYF. V is TRBV18 and J is TRBJ2-7; possibly TRBD1 for D (6 bases). Trimming removed 0 bases from V and 5 bases from J, with 8 bases in between. The CDR3 has 13 residues. The germline V gene has CDR1 KGHSH and CDR2 LQKENI.